This entry is about one TCR beta chain. This clone has more than one count but fewer than ten. The specificity of this receptor is unknown. No much larger clonotype is one base removed from it; base qualities were not supplied. The High Capacity cDNA Reverse Transcription Kit was used to reverse transcribe all of the isolated RNA, meaning that expressed TCRB transcripts were what got sequenced. Deep immunoSEQ sequencing was performed on naive, central memory and regulatory T cell samples, with an average of around 3.4 million total reads per sample. After sorted cells were lysed in RLT buffer, RNA was extracted with DNase-treated RNeasy Micro or Mini kits, with the choice depending on cell number. To prevent cross-contamination, each cell subset was processed individually, whereas patient and healthy donor samples were processed jointly. Using the immunoSEQ multiplex PCR, TCRB sequences were amplified from cDNA into 87-bp fragments spanning the CDR3 region. The amplicons were sequenced using the Illumina HiSeq platform. The paper's data handling went like this. PCR bias was computationally corrected using synthetic template baselines, reads within Hamming distance 2 were collapsed, and singletons that could not be merged were discarded. Reads were aligned against IMGT so that V, D and J genes, CDR3 length and insertions or deletions at six rearrangement sites could be assigned. Within each subset, clonotype counts were normalized to sorted cell number, after which true diversity and Gini coefficients were computed with the tcR R package. Repertoire sharing was quantified using the overlap coefficient calculated on TCRB nucleotide sequences. The table comes from immuneACCESS by way of TCRdb, which keeps in-frame sequences with V and J called. Part of the clones is missing from these tables; in studies checked, under half for an unresolved V gene and the rest for unknown reasons. For V, J and clone size, that table is used; D and trimming come from the DNA. This sample comprises 120,000 or so clones, less than 20% of them detected only once. The ten most abundant clones make up 2.3% of the sample.

Each donor gave one peripheral blood draw, averaging roughly 0.11 L, which was collected into heparinised tubes. A BD FACSAria II was used to sort naive, central memory, regulatory and stem cell-like memory CD4+ T cells with a panel that included CD45RO, CCR7, CD25, CD127, CD95 and CD27. Purity was above 98% for every sorted population. PBMCs were isolated right away by Lymphoprep density gradient centrifugation and were stained directly, without culture. So that batch effects would be minimized, each experiment stained and sorted samples in pairs, pairing one healthy donor with one patient. This specimen comes from a study of beta chain features in type 1 diabetes (dated by TCRdb to 2016 to 2018). General notes on the study: Patients and healthy donors did not differ in mean age, gender distribution, total cell number or subset yield. A total of about 100 million sorted cells were examined across all samples, and RNA yield correlated strongly with the number of cells per subset. In the study, TCRB repertoires of sorted circulating CD4+ T cell subsets from recently diagnosed type 1 diabetes patients were compared with those of matched healthy donors. Naive and central memory subsets were obtained from all 30 or so donors, but regulatory and stem cell-like memory subsets were isolated from only 8 patients and roughly 8 healthy donors.

Summary of the overall study and its limitations: Fewer insertions and more nucleotide deletions at VDJ recombination sites were observed in patients with type 1 diabetes, implying thymic rearrangement abnormalities. Sequencing cDNA rather than genomic DNA could over-represent highly expressing activated cells, although activation and CD3 levels did not differ between groups. Naive, central memory and regulatory TCRB repertoires appeared to be more similar among patients than among healthy donors. Type 1 diabetes patients showed a moderate but significant shortening of TCRB CDR3 length in all four CD4+ subsets. Shorter templates might have been favored by PCR, but patient and control samples were amplified and corrected together, so both groups would have been affected equally by any skew. Because small numbers of individuals were included in the HLA sub-analyses, any influence of HLA type on TCRB rearrangement was left unresolved.

V loses 6 bases, J loses 7 bases, and the germline ends lie 9 bases apart. CDR1 is given as MNHEY and CDR2 as SVGAGI, both from the germline V gene. Counted from cysteine to phenylalanine, this CDR3 has 11 amino acids. Only the CDR3 part of the read is kept: 33 bases, read in frame from the first base. The sequence links TRBV6-5 to TRBJ1-2, with the D segment identity uncertain. This receptor was taken from a man aged 30 to 39 with type 1 diabetes. Sequenced: central memory CD4+ T cells from blood. The CDR3 region has the sequence CASSTRAGYTF. The nucleotide sequence is TGTGCCAGCAGCACGAGGGCTGGCTACACCTTC.